This T cell receptor (beta chain) is from a study of regulatory T cells in long-lasting Graves disease. To make TCR beta libraries, researchers used iRepertoire HTBI primers and Arm-PCR of CDR3 regions. TCRdb reprocessed the multiplex PCR reads via MiXCR and lists one record per CDR3 protein. The data hold 500,000 to 800,000 distinct CDR3 sequences, with about 30% observed a single time. This clonotype showed up just a few times. Time point given: persistent/refractory GD, antithyroid drugs over 5 years with positive TRAb. Isolated PBMC RNA provided the starting material for the TCR library. The TCR originated in a female donor with Graves disease. The sequences come from peripheral blood mononuclear cells (PBMCs), collected when the disease was refractory, from a patient treated with antithyroid drugs.

The CDR3 sequence: CATPNNSGNTIYF. CDR3 nucleotide sequence: TGTGCCACCCCAAACAACTCTGGAAACACCATATATTTT. This rearrangement joins TRBV28 to TRBJ1-3, with D unclear. The CDR3 covers 13 residues. Deletions cut 10 bases from V and 0 bases from J, with 10 bases between. Germline CDR1 is MDHEN and CDR2 is SYDVKM.